This paragraph reports one T cell receptor beta chain. Antigen unknown. From germline, CDR1 is SGHVS and CDR2 FNYEAQ. The CDR3 has 14 amino acids. J lost 8 bases, V lost 2 bases, and 5 bases had no gene match. This specimen belongs to a study of cytomegalovirus exposure and HLA in healthy donors. This PCR relied on a set of 60 Vbeta primers and 13 Jbeta primers. Clones were sequenced by immunoSEQ multiplex PCR, and TCRdb holds only the in-frame ones, with some missing. Among about 160,000 clones, approximately 80% were seen once, and the ten largest hold roughly 13%. Whole-study findings and limits: A missense variant in DCLRE1C was later tied to TCR beta V- and J-gene trimming.

The receptor's source is a woman aged 50 to 65 in good health and CMV-seronegative. The V gene is TRBV7-6, the J gene TRBJ2-1; 8 bases are shared with TRBD2. The sequenced sample was PBMCs. Written as DNA, the CDR3 is TGTGCCAGCAGCTTACTCGGGGGGGTGGATGAGCAGTTCTTC. Its protein is CASSLLGGVDEQFF.